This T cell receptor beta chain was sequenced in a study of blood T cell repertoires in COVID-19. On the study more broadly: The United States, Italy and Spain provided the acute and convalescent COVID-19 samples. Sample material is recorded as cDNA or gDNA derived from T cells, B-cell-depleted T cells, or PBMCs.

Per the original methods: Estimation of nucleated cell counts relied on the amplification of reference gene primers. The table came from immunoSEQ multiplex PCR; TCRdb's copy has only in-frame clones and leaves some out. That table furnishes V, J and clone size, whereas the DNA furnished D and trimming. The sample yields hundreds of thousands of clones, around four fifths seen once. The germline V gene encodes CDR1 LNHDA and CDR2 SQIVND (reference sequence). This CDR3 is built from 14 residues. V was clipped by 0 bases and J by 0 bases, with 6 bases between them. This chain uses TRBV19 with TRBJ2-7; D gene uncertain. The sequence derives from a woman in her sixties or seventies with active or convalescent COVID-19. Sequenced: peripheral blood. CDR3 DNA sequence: TGTGCCAGTAGTATAGAAACGCGCTCCTACGAGCAGTACTTC. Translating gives CASSIETRSYEQYF.